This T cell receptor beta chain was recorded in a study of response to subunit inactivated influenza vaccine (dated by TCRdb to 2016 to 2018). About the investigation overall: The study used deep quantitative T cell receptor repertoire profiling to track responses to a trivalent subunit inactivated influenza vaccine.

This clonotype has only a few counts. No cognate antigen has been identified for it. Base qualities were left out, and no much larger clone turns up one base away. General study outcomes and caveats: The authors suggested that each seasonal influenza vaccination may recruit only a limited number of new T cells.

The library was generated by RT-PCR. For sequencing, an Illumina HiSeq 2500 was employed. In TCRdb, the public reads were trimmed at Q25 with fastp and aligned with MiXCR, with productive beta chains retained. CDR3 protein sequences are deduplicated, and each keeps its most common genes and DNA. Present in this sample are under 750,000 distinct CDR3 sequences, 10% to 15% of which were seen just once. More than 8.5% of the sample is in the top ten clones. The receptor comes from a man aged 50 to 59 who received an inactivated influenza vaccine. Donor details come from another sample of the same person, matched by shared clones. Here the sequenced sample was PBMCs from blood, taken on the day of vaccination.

The DNA is TGCGCCAGCAGCCATTATCGGGGGACCCAGTACTTC. It specifies CASSHYRGTQYF. Here the chain combines TRBV4-1 and TRBJ2-5; the D gene is possibly TRBD2, with 5 bases matching. Between the V and J ends, shortened by 3 bases and 7 bases respectively, the junction contains 9 bases. The CDR3 measures 12 amino acids from cysteine to phenylalanine. Left in the record is the CDR3 DNA by itself, 36 bases read in frame from the first base. Per the germline V gene, MGHRA is the CDR1 and YSYEKL is the CDR2.